The 5 T cell receptor beta chains listed next were all sequenced from one sample in a study of CD8 T cells in ankylosing spondylitis. Study-level points and caveats: Blood from ankylosing spondylitis patients appeared to carry a characteristic roughly eight-variant TCR beta motif.

TCRdb analysed the 5' RACE reads with MiXCR anew, one entry per CDR3 protein. The sample lists a few hundred thousand distinct CDR3 sequences, roughly 6.6% seen once, with 13% to 15% in the top ten. For these receptors, no antigen is known. The specimen was blood, either unsorted or a sorted T cell fraction (not recorded which). Source of these receptors: a male donor with ankylosing spondylitis.

This sequence joins TRBV6-1 and TRBJ2-1; TRBD1 matches 8 bases. The V and J ends lost 7 bases and 7 bases, in that order; junction bases with no gene match: 12. This CDR3 comprises 15 residues. From germline, CDR1 is MNHNS and CDR2 SASEGT. The CDR3 DNA is TGTGCCAGCACCCACCCCGGACAGGGTCGAAATGAGCAGTTCTTC. Translating it yields CASTHPGQGRNEQFF.

This clonotype was seen at least ten times. V gene TRBV7-8 combines with J gene TRBJ2-1; D is perhaps TRBD1 or TRBD2 (6 bases each). CDR3 length: 17 residues. Trimming pared 0 bases from V and 0 bases from J, leaving 12 bases between. CDR1 SGHVS and CDR2 FQNEAQ come from the germline V gene. CDR3 nucleotides: TGTGCCAGCAGCTTAGCGGGGGCGGGGCACTCCTACAATGAGCAGTTCTTC. Its translation: CASSLAGAGHSYNEQFF. The full variable domain, in which reference TRBV7-8 and TRBJ2-1 provide the parts outside the CDR3, is GAGVSQSPRYKVAKRGQDVALRCDPISGHVSLFWYQQALGQGPEFLTYFQNEAQLDKSGLPSDRFFAERPEGSVSTLKIQRTQQEDSAVYLCASSLAGAGHSYNEQFFGPGTRLTVL.

This rearrangement joins TRBV21-1 to TRBJ2-3. TRBV21-1 is a pseudogene segment. The CDR3 totals 14 residues. CDR3 nucleotide sequence: TGTGCCAGCAGCAAAAGGATGGGAACAGATACGCAGTATTTT. Protein sequence: CASSKRMGTDTQYF.

This clonotype came up many times. The genes are TRBV9 and TRBJ2-3; maybe TRBD2 (5 bases). V shed 4 bases and J shed 3 bases, with 15 bases lying between them. Looked up from germline, CDR1 is SGDLS and CDR2 is YYNGEE. The CDR3 has 15 amino acids. The CDR3 loop is CASSRSRGMTDTQYF. The CDR3 bases are TGTGCCAGCAGCCGTAGTCGGGGTATGACAGATACGCAGTATTTT.

This clonotype was detected a few times. The chain is built from TRBV29-1 and TRBJ2-2; TRBD2 is a possible D gene (5 bases). Trimming shortened V by 4 bases and J by 0 bases, and 12 bases separated the two germline ends. Germline CDR1 SQVTM, CDR2 ANQGSEA. The CDR3 runs to 15 residues. CDR3 DNA: TGCAGCGTTGCGGGAATAGGTGCGAACACCGGGGAGCTGTTTTTT. It is translated as CSVAGIGANTGELFF.